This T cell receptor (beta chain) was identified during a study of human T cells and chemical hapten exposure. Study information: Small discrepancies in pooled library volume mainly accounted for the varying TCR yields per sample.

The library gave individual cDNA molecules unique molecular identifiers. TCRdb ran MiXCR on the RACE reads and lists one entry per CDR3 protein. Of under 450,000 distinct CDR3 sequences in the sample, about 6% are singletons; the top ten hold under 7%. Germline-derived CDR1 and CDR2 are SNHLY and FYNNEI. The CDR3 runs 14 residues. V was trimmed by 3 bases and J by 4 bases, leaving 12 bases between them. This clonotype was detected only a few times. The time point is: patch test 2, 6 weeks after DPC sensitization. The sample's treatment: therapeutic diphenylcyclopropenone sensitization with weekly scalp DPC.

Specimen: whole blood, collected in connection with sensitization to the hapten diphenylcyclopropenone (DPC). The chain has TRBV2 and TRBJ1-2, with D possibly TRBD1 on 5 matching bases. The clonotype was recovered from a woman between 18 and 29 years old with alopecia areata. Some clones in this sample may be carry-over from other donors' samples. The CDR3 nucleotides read TGTGCCAGCAGTGATCGGACATATTCCTATGGCTACACCTTC. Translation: CASSDRTYSYGYTF.